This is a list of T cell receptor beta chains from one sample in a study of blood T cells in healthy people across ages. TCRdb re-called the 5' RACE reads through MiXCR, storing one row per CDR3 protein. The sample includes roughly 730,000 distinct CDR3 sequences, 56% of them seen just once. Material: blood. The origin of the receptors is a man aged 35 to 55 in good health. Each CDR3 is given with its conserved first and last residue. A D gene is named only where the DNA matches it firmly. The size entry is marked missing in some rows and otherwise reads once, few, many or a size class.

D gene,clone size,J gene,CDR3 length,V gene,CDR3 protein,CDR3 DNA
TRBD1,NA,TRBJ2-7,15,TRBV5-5,CASSSEDRGEYEQYF,TGTGCTAGCAGTTCTGAGGACAGGGGGGAATACGAGCAGTACTTC
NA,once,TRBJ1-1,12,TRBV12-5,CASGQTGDEAFF,TGTGCTAGTGGCCAGACAGGAGATGAAGCTTTCTTT
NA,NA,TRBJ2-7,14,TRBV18,CASSPLPAATEQYF,TGTGCCAGCTCACCACTTCCAGCTGCGACCGAGCAGTACTTC
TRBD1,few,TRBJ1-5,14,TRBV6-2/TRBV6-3,CASSPGQWEQPQHF,TGTGCCAGCAGCCCGGGACAGTGGGAGCAGCCCCAGCATTTT
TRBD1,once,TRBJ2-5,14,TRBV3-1,CASSRGQGSEIQYF,TGTGCCAGCAGCCGGGGACAGGGAAGCGAAATACAGTACTTC
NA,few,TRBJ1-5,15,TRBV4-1,CASSLRVSDNQPQHF,TGCGCCAGCAGCCTTCGGGTCTCCGACAATCAGCCCCAGCATTTT
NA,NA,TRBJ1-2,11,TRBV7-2,CASSSRYGYTF,TGTGCCAGCAGCTCACGCTATGGCTACACCTTC
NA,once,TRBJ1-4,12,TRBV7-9,CASSLEYEKLFF,TGTGCCAGCAGCTTAGAGTACGAAAAACTGTTTTTT
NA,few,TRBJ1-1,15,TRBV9,CASSAEGRRNTEAFF,TGTGCCAGCAGCGCTGAGGGACGTAGGAACACTGAAGCTTTCTTT
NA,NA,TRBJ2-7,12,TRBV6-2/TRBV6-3,CASSYASFEQYF,TGTGCCAGCAGTTACGCATCTTTCGAGCAGTACTTC
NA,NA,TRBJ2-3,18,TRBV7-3,CASSLTGNYGSGTDTQYF,TGTGCCAGCAGCTTAACCGGAAATTACGGGAGTGGTACAGATACGCAGTATTTT
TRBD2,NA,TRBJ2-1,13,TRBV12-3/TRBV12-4,CASSYGGSNEQFF,TGTGCCAGCAGTTATGGCGGGAGTAATGAGCAGTTCTTC
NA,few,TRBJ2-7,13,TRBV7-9,CASSSDSGNEQYF,TGTGCCAGCAGCTCCGACTCCGGGAACGAGCAGTACTTC
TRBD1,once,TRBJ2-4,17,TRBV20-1,CSARGGRTGRSKNIQYF,TGCAGTGCTAGAGGTGGTCGGACAGGAAGGTCCAAAAACATTCAGTACTTC
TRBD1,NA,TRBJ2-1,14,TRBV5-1,CASSVRQGENEQFF,TGCGCCAGCAGCGTACGACAGGGAGAGAATGAGCAGTTCTTC
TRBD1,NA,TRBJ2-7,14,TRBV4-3,CASSPRTGAYEQYF,TGTGCCAGCAGTCCCCGGACAGGAGCCTACGAGCAGTACTTC
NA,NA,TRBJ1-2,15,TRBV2,CASPKRGRENSGYTF,TGTGCCAGTCCAAAACGAGGCAGGGAAAACTCTGGCTACACCTTC
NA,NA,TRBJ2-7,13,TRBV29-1,CSVEEPAAYEQYF,TGCAGCGTTGAAGAGCCGGCGGCTTACGAGCAGTACTTC
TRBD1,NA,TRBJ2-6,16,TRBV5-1,CASSWDRSSGANVLTF,TGCGCCAGCAGCTGGGACAGGAGCTCTGGGGCCAACGTCCTGACTTTC
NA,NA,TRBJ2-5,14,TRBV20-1,CSARDQSSGETQYF,TGCAGTGCTAGAGATCAATCATCGGGGGAGACCCAGTACTTC
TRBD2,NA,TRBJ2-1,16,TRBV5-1,CASSLWAGDTYNEQFF,TGCGCCAGCAGCTTGTGGGCGGGAGACACCTACAATGAGCAGTTCTTC
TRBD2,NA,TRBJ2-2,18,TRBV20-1,CSARDGLAGGLNTGELFF,TGCAGTGCTAGAGATGGACTAGCGGGGGGCCTTAACACCGGGGAGCTGTTTTTT
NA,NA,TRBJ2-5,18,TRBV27,CASSPNHGRPGEQETQYF,TGTGCCAGCAGTCCAAACCACGGAAGGCCCGGCGAACAAGAGACCCAGTACTTC
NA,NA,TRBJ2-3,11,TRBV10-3,CATTATDTQYF,TGTGCCACGACCGCCACAGATACGCAGTATTTT
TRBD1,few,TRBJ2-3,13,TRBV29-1,CSVVDRETDTQYF,TGCAGCGTGGTGGACAGGGAGACAGATACGCAGTATTTT
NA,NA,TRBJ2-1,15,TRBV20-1,CSAHRPGTAYNEQFF,TGCAGTGCTCATCGGCCGGGGACCGCCTACAATGAGCAGTTCTTC
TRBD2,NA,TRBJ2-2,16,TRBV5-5,CASSLRLAGGIGELFF,TGTGCCAGCAGCTTAAGGCTAGCGGGAGGAATCGGGGAGCTGTTTTTT
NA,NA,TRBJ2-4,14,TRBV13,CASSVRENGNIQYF,TGTGCCAGCAGCGTTCGGGAGAATGGAAACATTCAGTACTTC